This TCR beta chain stems from a study of cytomegalovirus exposure and HLA in healthy donors. Primers included in the PCR were 60 Vbeta and 13 Jbeta primers. Assay used: immunoSEQ multiplex PCR; TCRdb lists only in-frame clones, some missing. The sample yields roughly 120,000 clones, roughly 80% seen once. Trimming removed 6 bases from V and 14 bases from J, with 28 bases in between. CDR1 SGHDN and CDR2 FVKESK come from the germline V gene. This CDR3 region has 16 residues. The sequence was obtained from a man in his 60s in good health and CMV-seropositive. V gene TRBV14 combines with J gene TRBJ1-4, with D possibly TRBD1 on 6 matching bases. Sequenced sample: PBMCs. The CDR3 nucleotides are TGTGCCAGCAGAAGTAAAGACGGGTCAGGGGCCTCACGTCTGTTTTTT. Translated: CASRSKDGSGASRLFF.